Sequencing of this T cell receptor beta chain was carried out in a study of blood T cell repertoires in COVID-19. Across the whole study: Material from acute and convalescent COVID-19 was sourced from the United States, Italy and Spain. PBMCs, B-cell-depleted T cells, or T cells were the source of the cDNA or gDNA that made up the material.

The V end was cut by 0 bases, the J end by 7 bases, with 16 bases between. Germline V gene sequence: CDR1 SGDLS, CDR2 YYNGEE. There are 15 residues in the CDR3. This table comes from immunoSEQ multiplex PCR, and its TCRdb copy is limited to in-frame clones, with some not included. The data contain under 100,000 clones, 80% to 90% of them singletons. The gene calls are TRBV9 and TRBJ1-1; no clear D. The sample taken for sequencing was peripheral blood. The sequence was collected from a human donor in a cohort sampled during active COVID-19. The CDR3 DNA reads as TGTGCCAGCAGCGTAGCTGGTTCGGGAGGCAGTGAAGCTTTCTTT. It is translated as CASSVAGSGGSEAFF.